The next 11 T cell receptor beta chains were all read from a single sample in a study of blood T cell repertoires in COVID-19. TCRdb keeps only in-frame clones here, not all; method: immunoSEQ multiplex PCR. The sample holds about 260,000 clones, just under 90% seen once. Input material: PBMCs or T cells enriched from blood (not recorded which). Receptor source: a woman aged 30 to 39 with acute COVID-19.

The rearrangement joins TRBV25-1 to TRBJ2-1, with D possibly being TRBD2 (5 bases). CDR1 and CDR2 (germline): MGHDK, SYGVNS. Deletions cut 7 bases from V and 10 bases from J, with 11 bases between. This CDR3 contains 11 residues. The CDR3 here is CASIGEKEQFF. In DNA form, the CDR3 reads TGTGCCAGCATTGGGGAGAAAGAGCAGTTCTTC.

The CDR3: CASSQLSGEGYEQYF. CDR3 nucleotides: TGCGCCAGCAGCCAATTATCAGGGGAGGGGTACGAGCAGTACTTC. The chain carries TRBV4-3 and TRBJ2-7, with TRBD2 as a possible D gene (7 bases). The CDR3 runs 15 residues. Germline CDR1 is LGHNA and CDR2 is YSLEER. With 2 bases removed from V and 4 bases from J, the gap between germline ends came to 15 bases.

The gene calls are TRBV6-5 and TRBJ1-4; 7 positions agree with TRBD1. The CDR3 is 14 amino acids. The germline CDR1 and CDR2 sequences are MNHEY and SVGAGI. Trimming cost V 6 bases and J 5 bases; bases outside gene matches: 6. The CDR3 sequence is CASSPGQPNEKLFF. CDR3 in DNA: TGTGCCAGCAGCCCGGGACAGCCAAATGAAAAACTGTTTTTT.

The chain carries TRBV24-1 and TRBJ1-2, with 9 bases that match TRBD1. The V and J ends lost 4 bases and 4 bases, in that order; junction bases with no gene match: 6. The CDR3 has 15 amino acids. Germline CDR1 KGHDR, CDR2 SFDVKD. The CDR3 loop reads CATSERTGDSYGYTF. The CDR3 DNA reads TGTGCCACCAGTGAGAGGACAGGGGATAGCTATGGCTACACCTTC.

The V call is TRBV28, the J call TRBJ2-5; a possible D gene is TRBD2 (6 bases). Per the germline V gene, CDR1 is MDHEN and CDR2 is SYDVKM. V dropped 10 bases and J dropped 3 bases, with 15 bases sitting between them. The CDR3 extends over 13 amino acids. The CDR3 nucleotides are TGTGCCATCCGTGAGGGCGGGGAAGAGACCCAGTACTTC. Amino acids: CAIREGGEETQYF.

The table lists this clone with a count of one. The chain has TRBV28 and TRBJ1-3; D is possibly TRBD1 (5 bases). The CDR3 runs 14 residues. CDR1 and CDR2 (germline): MDHEN, SYDVKM. Trimming cost V 1 base and J 3 bases, with 7 bases left between them. This chain's CDR3 is CASSLLGVGNTIYF. CDR3 nucleotide sequence: TGTGCCAGCAGTTTATTAGGGGTTGGAAACACCATATATTTT.

This sequence joins TRBV4-1 and TRBJ2-2, with 12 bases identical to TRBD1. The CDR3 is 17 amino acids. The J segment lost 4 bases and the V segment lost 0 bases, leaving 3 bases of the junction unmatched. The germline CDR1 and CDR2 sequences are MGHRA and YSYEKL. CDR3 in amino acids: CASSQDRDRGPTGELFF. CDR3 nucleotides: TGCGCCAGCAGCCAAGATAGGGACAGGGGGCCCACCGGGGAGCTGTTTTTT.

The genes are TRBV4-1 and TRBJ2-7; maybe TRBD1 (6 bases). The CDR3 extends over 15 amino acids. Germline-derived CDR1 and CDR2 are MGHRA and YSYEKL. V was cut by 1 base and J by 0 bases, with 10 bases left in between. This CDR3 reads CASSQAGDTSYEQYF. The CDR3 nucleotides are TGCGCCAGCAGCCAAGCCGGGGACACCTCCTACGAGCAGTACTTC.

This clone was seen just once. The CDR3 coding sequence is TGTGCCAGCAGCTTAGCAGCTTCCTACGAGCAGTACTTC. Translation: CASSLAASYEQYF. The rearrangement uses TRBV7-6 and TRBJ2-7; D uncertain. The CDR3 is made up of 13 amino acids. With 0 bases removed from V and 1 base from J, the gap between germline ends came to 4 bases. The germline CDR1 and CDR2 sequences are SGHVS and FNYEAQ.

The sample holds one count of this clone. The chain couples TRBV21-1 to TRBJ1-3. TRBV21-1 is a pseudogene segment. This CDR3 contains 20 residues. CDR3 nucleotides: TGTGCCAGCAGCAAAGTGAGTGAGTCGGGTCGGCAGCTCTCTGGAAACACCATATATTTT. Protein sequence: CASSKVSESGRQLSGNTIYF.

This clone was seen a single time. The rearrangement joins TRBV5-1 to TRBJ1-1, with D perhaps TRBD1 (5 bases). Germline CDR1 and CDR2: SGHRS and YFSETQ. The CDR3 spans 14 residues. Trimming removed 0 bases at V and 7 bases at J, with 13 bases between. CDR3 nucleotides: TGCGCCAGCAGCTTGGCCCAGGCCGGGGGTGAAGCTTTCTTT. This sequence encodes CASSLAQAGGEAFF. The variable domain in full, completed from reference TRBV5-1 and TRBJ1-1, reads KAGVTQTPRYLIKTRGQQVTLSCSPISGHRSVSWYQQTPGQGLQFLFEYFSETQRNKGNFPGRFSGRQFSNSRSEMNVSTLELGDSALYLCASSLAQAGGEAFFGQGTRLTVV.